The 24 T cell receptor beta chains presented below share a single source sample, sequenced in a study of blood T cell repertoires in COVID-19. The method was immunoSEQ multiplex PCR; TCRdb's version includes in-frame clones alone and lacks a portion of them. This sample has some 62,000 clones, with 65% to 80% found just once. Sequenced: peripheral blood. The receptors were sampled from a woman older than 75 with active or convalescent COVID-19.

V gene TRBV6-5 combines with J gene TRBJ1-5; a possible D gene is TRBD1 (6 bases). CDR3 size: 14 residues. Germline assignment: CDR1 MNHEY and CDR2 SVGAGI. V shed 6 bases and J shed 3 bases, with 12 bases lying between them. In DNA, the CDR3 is TGTGCCAGCAGGGCGCACAGGGTCAATCAGCCCCAGCATTTT. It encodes CASRAHRVNQPQHF.

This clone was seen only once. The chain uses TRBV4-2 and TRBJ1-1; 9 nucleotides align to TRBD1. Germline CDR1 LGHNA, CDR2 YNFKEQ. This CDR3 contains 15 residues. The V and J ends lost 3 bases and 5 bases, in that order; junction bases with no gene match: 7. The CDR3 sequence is CASSQLGQGWTEAFF. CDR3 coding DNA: TGTGCCAGCAGCCAGCTAGGACAGGGGTGGACTGAAGCTTTCTTT.

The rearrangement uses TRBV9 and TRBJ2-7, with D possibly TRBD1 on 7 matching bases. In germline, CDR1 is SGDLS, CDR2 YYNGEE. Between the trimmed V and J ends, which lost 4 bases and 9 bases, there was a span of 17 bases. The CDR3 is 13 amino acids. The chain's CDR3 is CASSPLLQGGQYF. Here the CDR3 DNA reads TGTGCCAGCAGCCCACTACTTCAGGGGGGGCAGTACTTC.

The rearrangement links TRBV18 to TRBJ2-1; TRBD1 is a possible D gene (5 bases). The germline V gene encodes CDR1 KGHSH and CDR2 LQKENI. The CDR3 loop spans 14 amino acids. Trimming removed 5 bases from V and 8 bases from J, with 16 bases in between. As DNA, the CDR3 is TGTGCCAGCTCAATTCAGGGTGGAAGTGATGAGCAGTTCTTC. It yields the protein CASSIQGGSDEQFF.

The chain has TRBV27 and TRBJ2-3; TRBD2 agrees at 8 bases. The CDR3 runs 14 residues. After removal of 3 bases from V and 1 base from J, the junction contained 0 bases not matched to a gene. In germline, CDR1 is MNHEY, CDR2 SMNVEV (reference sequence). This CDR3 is CASSLRGGTDTQYF. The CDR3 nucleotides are TGTGCCAGCAGTTTGCGGGGGGGCACAGATACGCAGTATTTT.

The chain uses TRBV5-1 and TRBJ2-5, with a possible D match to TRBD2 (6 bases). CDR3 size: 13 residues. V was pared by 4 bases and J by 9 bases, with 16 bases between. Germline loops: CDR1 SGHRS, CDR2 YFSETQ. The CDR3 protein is CASSRDWLESQYF. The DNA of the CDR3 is TGCGCCAGCAGCCGGGACTGGCTTGAGTCCCAGTACTTC.

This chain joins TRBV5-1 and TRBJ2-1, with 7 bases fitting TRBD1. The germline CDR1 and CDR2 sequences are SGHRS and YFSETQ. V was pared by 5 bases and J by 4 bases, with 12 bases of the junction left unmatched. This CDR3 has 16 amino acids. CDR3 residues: CASRQDPGQKYNEQFF. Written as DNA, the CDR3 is TGCGCCAGCAGACAGGATCCGGGACAGAAATACAATGAGCAGTTCTTC.

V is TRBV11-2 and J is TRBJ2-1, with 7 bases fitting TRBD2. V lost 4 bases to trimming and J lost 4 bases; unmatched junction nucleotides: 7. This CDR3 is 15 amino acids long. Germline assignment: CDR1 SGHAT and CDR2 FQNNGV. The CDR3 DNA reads TGTGCCAGCAGCTACTTGCGGGGGAAATACAATGAGCAGTTCTTC. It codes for CASSYLRGKYNEQFF.

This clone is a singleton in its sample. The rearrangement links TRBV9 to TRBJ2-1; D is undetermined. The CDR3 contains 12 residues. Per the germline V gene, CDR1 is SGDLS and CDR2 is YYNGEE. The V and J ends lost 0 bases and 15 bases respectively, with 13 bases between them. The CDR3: CASSVDGLQAFF. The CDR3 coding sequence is TGTGCCAGCAGCGTAGATGGTTTGCAGGCGTTCTTC.

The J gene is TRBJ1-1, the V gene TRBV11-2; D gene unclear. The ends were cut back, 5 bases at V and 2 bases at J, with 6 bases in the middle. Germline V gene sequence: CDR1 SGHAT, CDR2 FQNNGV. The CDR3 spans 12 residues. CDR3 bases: TGTGCCAGCAGCCGGACTAACACTGAAGCTTTCTTT. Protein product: CASSRTNTEAFF. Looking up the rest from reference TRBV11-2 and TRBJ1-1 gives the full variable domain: EAGVAQSPRYKIIEKRQSVAFWCNPISGHATLYWYQQILGQGPKLLIQFQNNGVVDDSQLPKDRFSAERLKGVDSTLKIQPAKLEDSAVYLCASSRTNTEAFFGQGTRLTVV.

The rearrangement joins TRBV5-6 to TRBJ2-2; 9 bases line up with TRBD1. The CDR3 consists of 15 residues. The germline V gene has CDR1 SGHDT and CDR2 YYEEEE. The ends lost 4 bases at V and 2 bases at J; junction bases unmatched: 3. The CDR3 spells CASSQDRGNTGELFF. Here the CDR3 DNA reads TGTGCCAGCAGCCAGGACAGGGGAAACACCGGGGAGCTGTTTTTT. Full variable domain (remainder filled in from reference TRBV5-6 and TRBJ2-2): DAGVTQSPTHLIKTRGQQVTLRCSPKSGHDTVSWYQQALGQGPQFIFQYYEEEERQRGNFPDRFSGHQFPNYSSELNVNALLLGDSALYLCASSQDRGNTGELFFGEGSRLTVL.

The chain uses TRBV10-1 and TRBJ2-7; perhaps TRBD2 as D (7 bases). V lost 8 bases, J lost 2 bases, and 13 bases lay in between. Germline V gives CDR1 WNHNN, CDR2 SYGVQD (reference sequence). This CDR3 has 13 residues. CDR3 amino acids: CASGGADTYEQYF. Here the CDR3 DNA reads TGCGCCAGCGGGGGGGCGGACACCTACGAGCAGTACTTC.

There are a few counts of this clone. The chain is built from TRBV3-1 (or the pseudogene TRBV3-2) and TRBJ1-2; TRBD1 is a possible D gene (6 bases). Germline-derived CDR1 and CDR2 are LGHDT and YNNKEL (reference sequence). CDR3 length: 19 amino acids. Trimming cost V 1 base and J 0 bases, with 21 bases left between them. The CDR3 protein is CASSQGRIPGRGTNYGYTF. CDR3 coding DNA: TGTGCCAGCAGCCAAGGCAGAATACCCGGCAGGGGAACTAACTATGGCTACACCTTC.

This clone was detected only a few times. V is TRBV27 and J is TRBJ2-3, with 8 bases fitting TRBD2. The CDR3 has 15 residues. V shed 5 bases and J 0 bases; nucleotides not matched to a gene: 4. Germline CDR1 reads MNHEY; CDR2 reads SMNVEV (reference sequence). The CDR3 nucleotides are TGTGCCAGCAGTGGAGCGGGAGCTAGCACAGATACGCAGTATTTT. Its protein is CASSGAGASTDTQYF.

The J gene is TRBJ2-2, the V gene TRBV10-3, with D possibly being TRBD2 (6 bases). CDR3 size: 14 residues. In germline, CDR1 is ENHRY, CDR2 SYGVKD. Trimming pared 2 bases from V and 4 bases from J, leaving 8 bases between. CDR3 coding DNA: TGTGCCATCAGTGAGCTAGCGAGCACCGGGGAGCTGTTTTTT. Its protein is CAISELASTGELFF.

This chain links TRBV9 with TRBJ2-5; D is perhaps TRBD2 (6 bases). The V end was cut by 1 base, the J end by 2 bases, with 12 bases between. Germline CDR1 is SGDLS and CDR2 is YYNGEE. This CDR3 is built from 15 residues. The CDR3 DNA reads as TGTGCCAGCAGCGTATTCGGGAGAATGCAAGAGACCCAGTACTTC. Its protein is CASSVFGRMQETQYF.

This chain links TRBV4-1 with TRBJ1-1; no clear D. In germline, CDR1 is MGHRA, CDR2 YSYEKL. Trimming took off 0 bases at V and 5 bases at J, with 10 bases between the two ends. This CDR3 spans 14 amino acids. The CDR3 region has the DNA TGCGCCAGCAGCCAAGAGGCCGCGGGGACTGAAGCTTTCTTT. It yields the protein CASSQEAAGTEAFF.

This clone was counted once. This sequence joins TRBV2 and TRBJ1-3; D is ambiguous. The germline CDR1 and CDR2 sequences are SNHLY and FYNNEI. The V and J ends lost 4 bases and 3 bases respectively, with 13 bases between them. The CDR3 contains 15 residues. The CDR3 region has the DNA TGTGCCAGCAGTGGCGTTCGAGGGTATGGAAACACCATATATTTT. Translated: CASSGVRGYGNTIYF.

The CDR3 reads CASSPPGEKLFF. The CDR3 DNA sequence: TGTGCCAGCAGCCCCCCCGGTGAAAAACTGTTTTTT. The chain joins TRBV7-2 to TRBJ1-4, with no clear D. The CDR3 totals 12 residues. V was clipped by 5 bases and J by 7 bases, with 8 bases between them. The germline V gene has CDR1 SGHTA and CDR2 FQGNSA.

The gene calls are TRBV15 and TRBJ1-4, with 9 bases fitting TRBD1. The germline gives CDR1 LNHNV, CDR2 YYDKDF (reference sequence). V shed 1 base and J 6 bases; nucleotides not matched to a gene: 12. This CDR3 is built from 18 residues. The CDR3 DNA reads TGTGCCACCAGCAGAGCGCTCCCGACAGGGGGGAAATATGAAAAACTGTTTTTT. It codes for CATSRALPTGGKYEKLFF.

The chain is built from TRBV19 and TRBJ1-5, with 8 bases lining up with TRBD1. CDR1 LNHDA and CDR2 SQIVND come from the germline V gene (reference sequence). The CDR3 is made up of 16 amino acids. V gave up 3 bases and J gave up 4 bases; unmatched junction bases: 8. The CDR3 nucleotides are TGTGCCAGTAGTATCGTTCAGGGGGCTGGGAATCAGCCCCAGCATTTT. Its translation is CASSIVQGAGNQPQHF.

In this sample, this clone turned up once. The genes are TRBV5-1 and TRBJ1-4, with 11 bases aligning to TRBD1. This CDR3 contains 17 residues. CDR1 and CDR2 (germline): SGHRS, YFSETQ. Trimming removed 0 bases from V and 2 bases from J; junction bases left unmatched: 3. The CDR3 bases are TGCGCCAGCAGCTTGGGGACAGGGGGCTCTACTAATGAAAAACTGTTTTTT. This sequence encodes CASSLGTGGSTNEKLFF.

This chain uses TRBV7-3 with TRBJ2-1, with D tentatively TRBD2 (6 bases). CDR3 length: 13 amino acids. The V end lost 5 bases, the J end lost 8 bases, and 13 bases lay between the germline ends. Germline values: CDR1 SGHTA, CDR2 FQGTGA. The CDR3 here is CASSPDWGDEQFF. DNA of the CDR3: TGTGCCAGCAGCCCGGACTGGGGGGATGAGCAGTTCTTC. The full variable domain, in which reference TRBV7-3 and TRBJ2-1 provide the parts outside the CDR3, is GAGVSQTPSNKVTEKGKYVELRCDPISGHTALYWYRQSLGQGPEFLIYFQGTGAADDSGLPNDRFFAVRPEGSVSTLKIQRTERGDSAVYLCASSPDWGDEQFFGPGTRLTVL.

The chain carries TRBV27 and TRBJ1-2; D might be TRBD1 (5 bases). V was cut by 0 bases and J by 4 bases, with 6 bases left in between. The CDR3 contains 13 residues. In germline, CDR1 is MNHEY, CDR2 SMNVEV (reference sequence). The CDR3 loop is CASSLSGVYGYTF. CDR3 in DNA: TGTGCCAGCAGTTTATCAGGGGTCTATGGCTACACCTTC.